The sequence of this T cell receptor beta chain was determined in a study of blood T cell repertoires in COVID-19. Study as a whole: T cells, B-cell-depleted T cells, or PBMCs supplied cDNA or gDNA.

The method was immunoSEQ multiplex PCR; TCRdb's version includes in-frame clones alone and lacks a portion of them. Here the sample spans 150,000 to 200,000 clones, around four fifths being singletons. Germline CDR1 reads KGHSH; CDR2 reads LQKENI. The CDR3 totals 14 residues. Between the trimmed V and J ends, which lost 5 bases and 3 bases, there was a span of 14 bases. Seattle patients were enrolled during active infection and followed longitudinally. This chain joins TRBV18 and TRBJ2-7; TRBD1 is a possible D gene (6 bases). This clonotype was sampled from a man in his fifties or sixties with COVID-19, enrolled during active disease. Sequenced: peripheral blood. The CDR3 nucleotides are TGTGCCAGCTCAGTACCGGGACACCTCTACGAGCAGTACTTC. It yields the protein CASSVPGHLYEQYF.